What follows describes a single T cell receptor (beta chain). The sample originates from a study of blood T cell repertoires in COVID-19. Produced via immunoSEQ multiplex PCR; TCRdb's table is partial and in-frame only. Altogether 250,000 or so clones are present, approximately 89% being singletons, with the ten largest covering around 3.2%. V was cut by 3 bases and J by 7 bases, with 12 bases left in between. The CDR3 totals 13 residues. From germline, CDR1 is SNHLY and CDR2 FYNNEI. The clonotype comes from a middle-aged woman who had been exposed to COVID-19. What was sequenced was PBMCs or T cells enriched from blood (not recorded which). V is TRBV2 and J is TRBJ1-2, with no clear D. As DNA, the CDR3 is TGTGCCAGCAGTGAGATGGCCCGCGGTGGCTACACCTTC. It translates to CASSEMARGGYTF.